This is a list of T cell receptor beta chains from one sample in a study of CD8+CD57+ T cells in acquired aplastic anemia. TCRdb re-called the reads with MiXCR, one entry per CDR3 protein. The sample carries some 240,000 distinct CDR3 sequences, around 32% recorded once. Sequencing was performed on sorted CD4+, CD8+, or CD8+CD57+ T cells (not recorded which) from PBMCs. All receptors come from a human donor in good health, serving as a control. Both conserved end residues are part of each CDR3. Each record gives: V gene, D gene, J gene, clone size, CDR3 protein, CDR3 DNA. The D gene is left open where the match is weak. Clone size, where shown, is once, few, many, or a class for clones that have expanded.

TRBV6-1	TRBD2	TRBJ2-7	once	CASSGTSGNVGEQYF	TGTGCCAGCAGTGGGACTAGCGGGAACGTCGGCGAGCAGTACTTC
TRBV5-8	NA	TRBJ1-1	NA	CASSLEGRVPNTEAFF	TGTGCCAGCAGCTTGGAGGGGAGAGTTCCGAACACTGAAGCTTTCTTT
TRBV2	TRBD2	TRBJ2-3	many	CASKLAGATQYF	TGTGCCAGCAAGCTAGCGGGGGCGACGCAGTATTTT
TRBV20-1	NA	TRBJ1-1	few	CSARGPTDRTNTEAFF	TGCAGTGCTAGAGGCCCGACAGACAGGACGAACACTGAAGCTTTCTTT
TRBV15	TRBD1	TRBJ2-2	many	CATSGLRGQGIGELFF	TGTGCCACCAGCGGCTTGAGGGGACAGGGTATCGGGGAGCTGTTTTTT
TRBV24-1	NA	TRBJ1-1	NA	CATSRKPATEAFF	TGTGCCACCAGTCGCAAACCCGCCACTGAAGCTTTCTTT
TRBV29-1	TRBD1	TRBJ2-1	NA	CSVGAGTGYNEQFF	TGCAGCGTTGGGGCCGGGACAGGGTACAATGAGCAGTTCTTC
TRBV7-2	NA	TRBJ2-6	many	CASSWTVSGANVLTF	TGTGCCAGCAGCTGGACAGTCTCTGGGGCCAACGTCCTGACTTTC
TRBV10-3	TRBD2	TRBJ2-5	many	CAISPGRTSLETQYF	TGTGCCATCAGTCCCGGACGGACTAGTCTGGAGACCCAGTACTTC
TRBV7-7	NA	TRBJ2-2	many	CASSSGNGELFF	TGTGCCAGCAGCTCTGGAAACGGGGAGCTGTTTTTT
TRBV20-1	TRBD2	TRBJ2-3	few	CSANGLAGGSTDTQYF	TGCAGTGCTAATGGACTAGCGGGAGGGAGCACAGATACGCAGTATTTT
TRBV6-1	NA	TRBJ1-1	few	CASSLTGLNTEAFF	TGTGCCAGCAGCTTAACAGGACTGAACACTGAAGCTTTCTTT
TRBV5-1	NA	TRBJ2-3	many	CASSLWSDTQYF	TGCGCCAGCAGCTTGTGGTCAGATACGCAGTATTTT
TRBV2	TRBD1	TRBJ2-7	NA	CASSPGTDPYEQYF	TGTGCCAGCTCACCCGGGACAGACCCCTACGAGCAGTACTTC
TRBV5-1	NA	TRBJ2-4	few	CASKGGSSENIQYF	TGCGCCAGCAAGGGTGGTAGTAGTGAAAACATTCAGTACTTC
TRBV24-1	NA	TRBJ1-3	many	CATSDEGKGRNTIYF	TGTGCCACCAGTGATGAAGGGAAGGGGCGAAACACCATATATTTT
TRBV20-1	TRBD1	TRBJ2-3	many	CSAISGTGVRDTQYF	TGCAGTGCTATTTCCGGGACAGGGGTAAGAGATACGCAGTATTTT
TRBV3-1	NA	TRBJ2-7	NA	CASSHGGGTYEQYF	TGTGCCAGCAGCCACGGGGGAGGCACCTACGAGCAGTACTTC
TRBV19	NA	TRBJ1-1	NA	CASSKGGGVPGERSGAFF	TGTGCCAGTAGTAAGGGGGGGGGTGTGCCAGGTGAAAGATCAGGAGCTTTCTTT
TRBV20-1	NA	TRBJ2-5	NA	CSASHRPYLYF	TGCAGTGCTTCCCACAGACCGTATCTGTACTTC
TRBV11-1	TRBD1	TRBJ1-2	NA	CASSERTGQGAFGYTF	TGTGCCAGCAGCGAACGGACCGGACAGGGGGCATTTGGCTACACCTTC
TRBV10-3	NA	TRBJ1-1	NA	CASIKGGNTEAFF	TGTGCCAGCATAAAGGGCGGGAACACTGAAGCTTTCTTT
TRBV2	NA	TRBJ2-1	NA	CASSTAGGPNEQFF	TGTGCCAGCAGTACAGCAGGGGGGCCAAATGAGCAGTTCTTC
TRBV20-1	NA	TRBJ2-5	many	CSALAGVGQETQYF	TGCAGTGCACTGGCAGGGGTCGGCCAAGAGACCCAGTACTTC
TRBV9	NA	TRBJ1-4	many	CASSDGTTNEKLFF	TGTGCCAGCAGTGACGGAACAACTAATGAAAAACTGTTTTTT
TRBV5-1	NA	TRBJ2-5	few	CASSFRTSRETQYF	TGCGCCAGCAGCTTCAGAACTAGCAGGGAGACCCAGTACTTC
TRBV29-1	TRBD1	TRBJ1-4	few	CSVEFQGANEKLFF	TGCAGCGTTGAATTCCAGGGGGCTAATGAAAAACTGTTTTTT
TRBV7-4	NA	TRBJ1-5	NA	CASSLGQNQPQHF	TGTGCCAGCAGCTTGGGACAAAATCAGCCCCAGCATTTT
TRBV24-1	TRBD1	TRBJ1-1	many	CATSDPGRGHTEAFF	TGTGCCACCAGTGACCCGGGGAGGGGGCACACTGAAGCTTTCTTT
TRBV27	NA	TRBJ2-5	many	CASSPITWGSEETQYF	TGTGCCAGCAGTCCGATCACGTGGGGTAGCGAAGAGACCCAGTACTTC
TRBV20-1	TRBD2	TRBJ2-7	many	CSARLAGSYEQYF	TGCAGTGCTAGATTAGCGGGCTCCTACGAGCAGTACTTC
TRBV29-1	TRBD2	TRBJ2-3	NA	CSVAGTSGGASDTQYF	TGCAGCGTGGCGGGGACTAGCGGGGGGGCATCAGATACGCAGTATTTT
TRBV2	NA	TRBJ1-2	NA	CASRDTGNYGYTF	TGTGCCAGCAGGGACACCGGGAACTATGGCTACACCTTC
TRBV5-1	NA	TRBJ2-6	many	CASSLEVDSGANVLTF	TGCGCCAGCAGCTTGGAAGTGGACTCTGGGGCCAACGTCCTGACTTTC
TRBV6-5	NA	TRBJ1-2	few	CASARSQGYAGGYTF	TGTGCCAGCGCCCGGAGTCAGGGTTATGCGGGGGGCTACACCTTC
TRBV18	NA	TRBJ2-1	NA	CASSPGTWYNEQFF	TGTGCCAGCTCACCCGGGACGTGGTACAATGAGCAGTTCTTC
TRBV7-2	TRBD2	TRBJ2-1	few	CASSPTSVNHNEQFF	TGTGCCAGCAGCCCCACTAGCGTCAATCACAATGAGCAGTTCTTC
TRBV5-5	TRBD1	TRBJ2-5	NA	CASSIGTGAGETQYF	TGTGCCAGCAGCATAGGGACAGGGGCAGGGGAGACCCAGTACTTC
TRBV15	TRBD2	TRBJ2-3	NA	CATKPYGLADTQYF	TGTGCCACCAAGCCCTACGGACTAGCCGATACGCAGTATTTT
TRBV29-1	NA	TRBJ2-2	many	CSVGDISGELFF	TGCAGCGTTGGGGATATAAGCGGGGAGCTGTTTTTT
TRBV12-3/TRBV12-4	TRBD1	TRBJ1-5	many	CASTDRVGQPQHF	TGTGCCAGCACGGACAGGGTGGGTCAGCCCCAGCATTTT
TRBV10-1	TRBD2	TRBJ2-7	many	CAHSRGAGADQYEQYF	TGCGCCCATTCTCGCGGAGCGGGGGCCGACCAATACGAGCAGTACTTC
TRBV15	NA	TRBJ1-1	NA	CATSRDIRGGSTEAFF	TGTGCCACCAGCAGAGATATCCGGGGTGGGAGCACTGAAGCTTTCTTT